This T cell receptor (beta chain) was retrieved from a study of blood T cell repertoires in COVID-19. Looking at the study overall: PBMCs, B-cell-depleted T cells, or T cells were the source of the cDNA or gDNA that made up the material.

Using immunoSEQ multiplex PCR, the repertoire was profiled, and TCRdb retains in-frame clones only, with some absent. The sample shows under 350,000 clones, just over 85% of them seen only once. The germline V gene has CDR1 MNHNY and CDR2 SVGAGI (reference sequence). Trimming took off 5 bases at V and 0 bases at J, with 23 bases between the two ends. The length of the CDR3 is 19 residues. The source of this sequence is a middle-aged woman with acute COVID-19. Input material: PBMCs or T cells enriched from blood (not recorded which). The chain combines TRBV6-6 with TRBJ2-4, with D possibly matching TRBD1 (6 bases). CDR3 nucleotides: TGTGCCAGCAGTCAATACCGGGGACAACCAAACCTAGCCAAAAACATTCAGTACTTC. This codes for CASSQYRGQPNLAKNIQYF.